Presented here are 27 T cell receptor beta chains from one specimen sequenced in a study of shared clonotypes between healthy human individuals. Measured with immunoSEQ multiplex PCR; TCRdb has only the in-frame clones, and not every one. The profile shows some 1.5 million clones, roughly 97% of them singletons. The sample was naive CD4+ T cells sorted from blood. Documented subset: CD45RA+ positively selected. The receptors were gathered from a man aged 30 to 45 in good health.

In its sample, this clone was seen once. The genes are TRBV6-6 and TRBJ2-3, with TRBD2 matching over 8 bases. Germline values: CDR1 MNHNY, CDR2 SVGAGI (reference sequence). V lost 6 bases and J lost 0; bases outside the gene matches: 8. The CDR3 contains 16 residues. CDR3 region: CASSRPGGRSTDTQYF. CDR3 in DNA: TGTGCCAGCAGCCGACCGGGAGGGAGGAGCACAGATACGCAGTATTTT.

The V call is TRBV7-2, the J call TRBJ2-1; D is tentatively TRBD1 or TRBD2 (6 bases each). There are 16 residues in the CDR3. Germline V gene sequence: CDR1 SGHTA, CDR2 FQGNSA. V lost 1 base and J lost 6, with 16 bases in between. The CDR3 DNA sequence: TGTGCCAGCAGCTTAGATGGGGGGCACCTTAGCAATGAGCAGTTCTTC. This gives the protein CASSLDGGHLSNEQFF.

This chain uses TRBV6-6 with TRBJ1-5, with D tentatively TRBD1 (5 bases). Germline-derived CDR1 and CDR2 are MNHNY and SVGAGI (reference sequence). This CDR3 has 16 residues. V shed 5 bases and J shed 0 bases, with 14 bases lying between them. The CDR3 nucleotides read TGTGCCAGCAGTCCAACACAGGCTATTAGCAATCAGCCCCAGCATTTT. Its protein is CASSPTQAISNQPQHF.

CDR3 region: CSVKRTDSGNTIYF. In DNA form, the CDR3 reads TGCAGCGTGAAAAGGACGGACTCTGGAAACACCATATATTTT. V is TRBV29-1 and J is TRBJ1-3, with D unresolved. The V gene's germline CDR1 is SQVTM and CDR2 ANQGSEA. V was cut by 6 bases and J by 0 bases, with 12 bases left in between. This CDR3 contains 14 residues.

The V gene is TRBV9, the J gene TRBJ2-1, with D tentatively TRBD2 (5 bases). The V end was cut by 0 bases, the J end by 7 bases, with 17 bases between. The CDR3 covers 16 residues. The germline V gene has CDR1 SGDLS and CDR2 YYNGEE. The CDR3 bases are TGTGCCAGCAGCGTAGCTGGCGACCGTCGAGGGAATGAGCAGTTCTTC. Translation: CASSVAGDRRGNEQFF.

The chain employs TRBV20-1 and TRBJ1-1; D unclear. Trimming shortened V by 5 bases and J by 7 bases, and 8 bases separated the two germline ends. The CDR3 runs 10 residues. CDR1 is DFQATT and CDR2 is SNEGSKA in the germline V gene (reference sequence). The CDR3 loop reads CSAEAIEAFF. The CDR3 DNA sequence: TGCAGTGCTGAAGCCATTGAAGCTTTCTTT.

J is TRBJ1-2 and V is TRBV7-2; no clear D gene. This CDR3 region has 11 residues. Germline values: CDR1 SGHTA, CDR2 FQGNSA. Trimming removed 8 bases from V and 8 bases from J, with 12 bases in between. The CDR3 DNA follows: TGTGCCAGCGCTCGGACGGAAGGCTACACCTTC. This encodes CASARTEGYTF.

The chain recombines TRBV4-2 with TRBJ2-1; 13 bases are a match to TRBD2. The V and J ends lost 4 bases and 8 bases, in that order; junction bases with no gene match: 2. CDR3 length: 14 amino acids. Germline CDR1 reads LGHNA; CDR2 reads YNFKEQ. CDR3 protein: CASSRTSGSDEQFF. Here the CDR3 DNA reads TGTGCCAGCAGCCGGACTAGCGGGAGTGATGAGCAGTTCTTC.

The chain employs TRBV6-5 and TRBJ2-7; 7 positions agree with TRBD2. Trimming at V came to 6 bases and at J to 1 base, leaving 6 bases not matched to a gene. The germline V gene has CDR1 MNHEY and CDR2 SVGAGI. This CDR3 contains 14 residues. The CDR3 bases are TGTGCCAGCAGCCGAGCGGGAATATCCTACGAGCAGTACTTC. Translating it yields CASSRAGISYEQYF.

J is TRBJ1-4 and V is TRBV10-3; D might be TRBD1 (5 bases). Germline CDR1 ENHRY, CDR2 SYGVKD. The CDR3 has 13 amino acids. Trimming shortened V by 7 bases and J by 6 bases, and 12 bases separated the two germline ends. The chain's CDR3 is CAIKQAVDEKLFF. CDR3 coding DNA: TGTGCCATCAAACAGGCAGTGGATGAAAAACTGTTTTTT.

The chain recombines TRBV5-1 with TRBJ1-1; D perhaps matches TRBD1 (6 bases). This CDR3 is 15 amino acids long. Germline assignment: CDR1 SGHRS and CDR2 YFSETQ. Trimming removed 0 bases at V and 1 base at J, with 10 bases between. The CDR3 bases are TGCGCCAGCAGCTTGGGTGACAGGCAGAACACTGAAGCTTTCTTT. It codes for CASSLGDRQNTEAFF. Full variable domain (rest looked up from reference TRBV5-1 and TRBJ1-1): KAGVTQTPRYLIKTRGQQVTLSCSPISGHRSVSWYQQTPGQGLQFLFEYFSETQRNKGNFPGRFSGRQFSNSRSEMNVSTLELGDSALYLCASSLGDRQNTEAFFGQGTRLTVV.

This clone was seen once. This chain links TRBV5-6 with TRBJ1-5; D remains ambiguous. V was cut by 2 bases and J by 5 bases, with 11 bases left in between. The CDR3 consists of 14 residues. CDR1 is SGHDT, CDR2 YYEEEE, per germline. The CDR3 region is CASSLWGADQPQHF. CDR3 coding DNA: TGTGCCAGCAGCTTATGGGGAGCGGATCAGCCCCAGCATTTT.

CDR3 nucleotide sequence: TGTGCCAGCAGCTTCGAGCGGGCAGGGAGTCGCCTACTTAGTGAGCAGTTCTTC. It codes for CASSFERAGSRLLSEQFF. The V call is TRBV7-6, the J call TRBJ2-1; possibly TRBD2 for D (6 bases). CDR1 and CDR2 from the germline V gene are SGHVS and FNYEAQ. V was shortened by 3 bases and J by 9 bases, with 27 bases between the two germline ends. This CDR3 contains 18 residues.

The V and J genes are TRBV28 and TRBJ1-1, with 8 bases identical to TRBD1. The trim removed 5 bases at V and 1 base at J, leaving 3 bases unmatched. The CDR3 runs 14 residues. CDR1 is MDHEN, CDR2 SYDVKM, per germline. CDR3 in DNA: TGTGCCAGCAGTCCGACAGGGGCGAACACTGAAGCTTTCTTT. Protein: CASSPTGANTEAFF.

Note on this clone: At one end, the junction sequence differs from germline, possibly due to a read error. In nucleotides, the CDR3 is TGTGCCTGGGAAGGACAGCCTTACAGCTTT. Translation: CAWEGQPYSF. V is TRBV30 and J is TRBJ1-1, with D maybe TRBD1 (6 bases). The CDR3 contains 10 residues. The germline gives CDR1 GTSNPN, CDR2 SVGIG (reference sequence).

The V gene is TRBV5-5, the J gene TRBJ2-1; D unresolved. Germline loops: CDR1 SGHKS, CDR2 YYEKEE (reference sequence). V gave up 0 bases and J gave up 8 bases, with 3 bases separating them. The CDR3 runs to 11 residues. This CDR3 is CASSLVDEQFF. The CDR3 coding sequence is TGTGCCAGCAGCTTGGTGGATGAGCAGTTCTTC.

In its sample, this clone was seen once. The gene calls are TRBV14 and TRBJ1-1, with D possibly matching TRBD1 (5 bases). Germline V lookup: CDR1 SGHDN, CDR2 FVKESK. V was cut by 4 bases and J by 6 bases, with 15 bases left in between. CDR3 length equals 14 residues. The CDR3 nucleotides are TGTGCCAGCAGCCCGGGACCCCAGGTCGCTGAAGCTTTCTTT. Translating it yields CASSPGPQVAEAFF.

The rearrangement joins TRBV11-2 to TRBJ2-2; D is ambiguous. This CDR3 contains 13 residues. Trimming removed 0 bases at V and 6 bases at J, with 5 bases between. Per the germline V gene, CDR1 is SGHAT and CDR2 is FQNNGV. CDR3 DNA sequence: TGTGCCAGCAGCTTAGATCTCGCCGGGGAGCTGTTTTTT. Its translation is CASSLDLAGELFF.

This chain connects TRBV28 to TRBJ2-7; perhaps TRBD2 as D (6 bases). Germline V gives CDR1 MDHEN, CDR2 SYDVKM. Trimming shortened V by 2 bases and J by 5 bases, and 19 bases separated the two germline ends. This CDR3 is 16 amino acids long. In nucleotides, the CDR3 is TGTGCCAGCAGTTTACCCCTCCGGAGGGGTTACGACGAGCAGTACTTC. Translation gives CASSLPLRRGYDEQYF.

The rearrangement joins TRBV5-4 to TRBJ1-1; D possibly corresponds to TRBD1 (5 bases). V gave up 4 bases and J gave up 3 bases, with 16 bases separating them. The CDR3 runs 15 residues. Germline V CDR1 and CDR2: SGHNT, YYREEE (reference sequence). CDR3 DNA sequence: TGTGCCAGCAGCCACAAGACCGGGGCGTACACTGAAGCTTTCTTT. Translated: CASSHKTGAYTEAFF.

V is TRBV2 and J is TRBJ2-7, with 7 bases fitting TRBD2. J lost 6 bases, V lost 4 bases, and 9 bases had no gene match. The germline V gene has CDR1 SNHLY and CDR2 FYNNEI. The CDR3 is made up of 14 amino acids. The CDR3 nucleotides read TGTGCCAGCAGTGTCGCGGGGGTTTTGGTCGAGCAGTACTTC. As protein: CASSVAGVLVEQYF.

The chain employs TRBV7-9 and TRBJ2-3; 9 positions agree with TRBD2. The germline V gene has CDR1 SEHNR and CDR2 FQNEAQ (reference sequence). CDR3 length: 17 amino acids. V was pared by 2 bases and J by 0 bases, with 6 bases of the junction left unmatched. The CDR3 DNA is TGTGCCAGCAGCTTATCGGCTAGCGGGATAAGCACAGATACGCAGTATTTT. This sequence encodes CASSLSASGISTDTQYF.

The rearrangement links TRBV11-2 to TRBJ2-6; tentatively, D is TRBD1 (6 bases). Looked up from germline, CDR1 is SGHAT and CDR2 is FQNNGV. The CDR3 runs to 17 residues. Trimming took 7 bases from V and 2 from J, leaving 18 bases between them. In DNA form, the CDR3 reads TGTGCCAGCACCCTTAGAAGGGGGAATACTGGGGCCAACGTCCTGACTTTC. It encodes CASTLRRGNTGANVLTF.

The chain employs TRBV6-1 and TRBJ2-7; 8 bases are shared with TRBD1. The V and J ends lost 5 bases and 2 bases, in that order; junction bases with no gene match: 8. Germline V gene lookup returns CDR1 MNHNS and CDR2 SASEGT. CDR3 length: 15 residues. The chain's CDR3 is CASSSRTGQTYEQYF. The CDR3 bases are TGTGCCAGCAGTAGTCGGACAGGGCAAACCTACGAGCAGTACTTC.

The chain uses TRBV25-1 and TRBJ1-2; D possibly corresponds to TRBD1 (6 bases). The germline V gene has CDR1 MGHDK and CDR2 SYGVNS. The CDR3 runs to 14 residues. V was shortened by 6 bases and J by 2 bases, with 13 bases between the two germline ends. CDR3 in amino acids: CASSPGAPNYGYTF. In DNA form, the CDR3 reads TGTGCCAGCAGCCCAGGGGCACCGAACTATGGCTACACCTTC.

The rearrangement links TRBV6-6 to TRBJ1-4, with D unclear. CDR1 MNHNY and CDR2 SVGAGI come from the germline V gene (reference sequence). This CDR3 is 14 amino acids long. V lost 5 bases to trimming and J lost 7 bases, with 14 bases between them. The CDR3 DNA reads TGTGCCAGCAGTACTCAGGCAGGTGGTGAAAAACTGTTTTTT. Encoded protein: CASSTQAGGEKLFF.

This chain uses TRBV5-8 with TRBJ2-7; TRBD1 or TRBD2 may be the D gene (5 bases each). CDR3 length: 14 residues. Germline assignment: CDR1 SGHTS and CDR2 YDEGEE. The V and J ends lost 2 bases and 3 bases respectively, with 12 bases between them. The CDR3 bases are TGTGCCAGCAGCTTTTTGGGGGTTCTCTACGAGCAGTACTTC. This translates into CASSFLGVLYEQYF.